The T cell receptor (beta chain) described here comes from a study of blood T cell repertoires in COVID-19. The overall study: Whether acute or convalescent, the COVID-19 samples came from the United States, Italy and Spain. T cells, B-cell-depleted T cells, or PBMCs supplied cDNA or gDNA.

The CDR3 consists of 13 residues. Trimming removed 7 bases from V and 6 bases from J, with 12 bases in between. The germline V gene encodes CDR1 MNHEY and CDR2 SVGAGI. Per the study methods: Amplified reference gene primers provided the basis for estimating nucleated cell counts. Sequenced by immunoSEQ multiplex PCR; TCRdb stores in-frame clones only, minus some. The V and J calls and the clone size are those of that table, but D and trimming were determined from the DNA. The repertoire holds roughly 15,000 clones, with roughly 84% as singletons. The table lists this clone with a count of one. This chain uses TRBV6-5 with TRBJ2-2; D perhaps matches TRBD1 (6 bases). Material: peripheral blood. The TCR was taken from a man aged 45-65 years with active COVID-19. As DNA, the CDR3 is TGTGCCAGCACCCTGACAGGCGCCGGGGAGCTGTTTTTT. It yields the protein CASTLTGAGELFF.